The rows below give T cell receptor beta chains drawn from one sample of a study of T cells in Graves' hyperthyroidism and ophthalmopathy. Via MiXCR, TCRdb re-called the multiplex PCR reads, giving one row per CDR3 protein. The table has about 350,000 distinct CDR3 sequences, roughly 20% seen once. Sequenced input: blood. The receptors were sampled from a woman in her 40s with Graves' ophthalmopathy. CDR3s include the opening cysteine and the closing phenylalanine or tryptophan. The order of the fields is J gene, clone size, V gene, D gene, CDR3 DNA, CDR3 protein. D genes are given only for firm matches. Expanded clones get a size class; other rows say once, few or many, or leave the size out.

J: TRBJ2-7; size: once; V: TRBV12-5; D: TRBD2; DNA: TGTGCTAGTGGTTTGGTACTAGCGGGAGGGCCCCACGAGCAGTACTTC; CDR3: CASGLVLAGGPHEQYF
J: TRBJ2-5; size: many; V: TRBV7-9; D: NA; DNA: TGTGCCAGCAGCCACGCCGGGACACGGGGAGGAGAGACCCAGTACTTC; CDR3: CASSHAGTRGGETQYF
J: TRBJ1-2; size: many; V: TRBV28; D: NA; DNA: TGTGCCAGCAGTTTAGAGGCCTGGACGTATGGCTACACCTTC; CDR3: CASSLEAWTYGYTF
J: TRBJ2-5; size: NA; V: TRBV12-5; D: TRBD1; DNA: TGTGCTAGTACTTTTGGGACAGGGTACCAAGAGACCCAGTACTTC; CDR3: CASTFGTGYQETQYF
J: TRBJ1-2; size: many; V: TRBV29-1; D: TRBD1; DNA: TGCAGCGCCAAACAGGGGGGCGACTATGGCTACACCTTC; CDR3: CSAKQGGDYGYTF
J: TRBJ1-3; size: NA; V: TRBV28; D: TRBD1; DNA: TGTGCCAGCAGCGAGTACAGGGGCTCTGGAAACACCATATATTTT; CDR3: CASSEYRGSGNTIYF
J: TRBJ1-1; size: many; V: TRBV7-6; D: TRBD1; DNA: TGTGCCAGCAGCTCACAGGGGGCGACGAACACTGAAGCTTTCTTT; CDR3: CASSSQGATNTEAFF
J: TRBJ1-1; size: many; V: TRBV6-2/TRBV6-3; D: NA; DNA: TGTGCCAGCAAGGAGCGGAACACTGAAGCTTTCTTT; CDR3: CASKERNTEAFF
J: TRBJ1-5; size: many; V: TRBV27; D: NA; DNA: TGTGCCAGCAGTTTATCAGGGAGGGGTCAGCCCCAGCATTTT; CDR3: CASSLSGRGQPQHF
J: TRBJ1-3; size: NA; V: TRBV29-1; D: NA; DNA: TGCAGCGTTGTTTGGACAGTAGAGAACACCATATATTTT; CDR3: CSVVWTVENTIYF
J: TRBJ2-5; size: many; V: TRBV5-1; D: NA; DNA: TGCGCCAGCAGCTTGGGGCCGACAGAATGGCAAGGAGAGACCCAGTACTTC; CDR3: CASSLGPTEWQGETQYF
J: TRBJ2-5; size: many; V: TRBV10-3; D: TRBD2; DNA: TGTGCCATCAGTGACTGGACTAGCGGGGAGACCCAGTACTTC; CDR3: CAISDWTSGETQYF
J: TRBJ2-7; size: once; V: TRBV6-2/TRBV6-3; D: NA; DNA: TGTGCCAGCAGTTACTTCGGGACTGGTGAAGACGAGCAGTACTTC; CDR3: CASSYFGTGEDEQYF
J: TRBJ2-7; size: many; V: TRBV6-1; D: NA; DNA: TGTGCCAGCAGTGAAAACGTCCACTCGAGGAACGAGCAGTACTTC; CDR3: CASSENVHSRNEQYF
J: TRBJ2-7; size: many; V: TRBV15; D: NA; DNA: TGTGCCACCAGCAGAGATCCAAAGTTGGCGTACGAGCAGTACTTC; CDR3: CATSRDPKLAYEQYF
J: TRBJ2-5; size: many; V: TRBV20-1; D: NA; DNA: TGCAGTGCTATCAGTCCTCAAGAGACCCAGTACTTC; CDR3: CSAISPQETQYF
J: TRBJ1-2; size: many; V: TRBV30; D: NA; DNA: TGTGCCTGGACCCACGCCAAGACAGTAACTCCTAACTATGGCTACACCTTC; CDR3: CAWTHAKTVTPNYGYTF
J: TRBJ2-7; size: few; V: TRBV4-1; D: TRBD1; DNA: TGCGCCAGCAGCCAACAGGCGACAGGGGCGAAGGAGCAGTACTTC; CDR3: CASSQQATGAKEQYF
J: TRBJ1-5; size: many; V: TRBV19; D: NA; DNA: TGTGCCAGTAGTCCCCACGGCGAAACCGTTAGTAATCAGCCCCAGCATTTT; CDR3: CASSPHGETVSNQPQHF
J: TRBJ2-2; size: many; V: TRBV7-2; D: NA; DNA: TGTGCCAGCAGCTTATATGAGGGTTCCGGGGAGCTGTTTTTT; CDR3: CASSLYEGSGELFF
J: TRBJ2-7; size: many; V: TRBV11-2; D: TRBD1; DNA: TGTGCCAGCAGCTTGGGGCGGACAGGAGCACCCTACGAGCAGTACTTC; CDR3: CASSLGRTGAPYEQYF
J: TRBJ2-7; size: many; V: TRBV20-1; D: TRBD2; DNA: TGCAGTGCTAGTACTAGCGGTCCCTACGAGCAGTACTTC; CDR3: CSASTSGPYEQYF
J: TRBJ2-7; size: NA; V: TRBV11-2; D: TRBD1; DNA: TGTGCCAGCAGCCTGGGACAGCAATACGAGCAGTCCTTC; CDR3: CASSLGQQYEQSF
J: TRBJ2-2; size: many; V: TRBV2; D: TRBD2; DNA: TGTGCCAGCAGGAAAGGACTAGCGGGGACCATCGGGGAGCTGTTTTTT; CDR3: CASRKGLAGTIGELFF
J: TRBJ1-2; size: NA; V: TRBV24-1; D: TRBD1; DNA: TGTGCCACCTCTCGGACAGGGGAGGGCTACACCTTC; CDR3: CATSRTGEGYTF